A single sample is the source of the 3 T cell receptor beta chains below, sequenced in a study of metastatic and nonmetastatic thyroid tumors. TCRdb redid the clone calls on the PCR reads using MiXCR. This table has about 12,000 clones, roughly 12% appearing once. Treatment of any kind had been given to no patient before thyroid surgery. Sequenced sample: blood. The receptors derive from a female donor with papillary thyroid cancer or a benign thyroid nodule (not recorded which). Some clones in this sample may be carry-over from other donors' samples.

This clone rates as medium-sized. J is TRBJ2-3 and V is TRBV6-1; 11 bases align to TRBD1. V was clipped by 6 bases and J by 4 bases; unmatched bases: 3. Germline V gene lookup returns CDR1 MNHNS and CDR2 SASEGT. CDR3 size: 14 residues. CDR3: CASSRDRGADTQYF. CDR3 sequence (DNA): TGTGCCAGCAGCCGGGACAGGGGGGCAGATACGCAGTATTTT.

This clone was observed many times. This rearrangement joins TRBV18 to TRBJ2-3; 9 nucleotides line up with TRBD2. Germline V CDR1 and CDR2: KGHSH, LQKENI. The CDR3 length is 13 residues. J was trimmed by 4 bases and V by 8 bases; bases with no gene match: 4. The CDR3 reads CASTRTSADTQYF. CDR3 nucleotides: TGTGCCAGCACCCGGACTAGCGCAGATACGCAGTATTTT.

This clone came up many times. The junction departs from the called germline gene at one end, perhaps through a read error. In the same sample, other DNA sequences code for this CDR3. The V call is TRBV10-3, the J call TRBJ1-1; D is unresolved. This CDR3 spans 14 amino acids. Germline lookup yields CDR1 ENHRY and CDR2 SYGVKD. The CDR3: CAISETPGDTEAFF. The DNA for the CDR3 is TGTGCCATCAGTGAAACACCGGGCGACACTGAAGCCTTCTTT.